These 32 T cell receptor beta chains came from one sample sequenced in a study of graft-versus-host responses after intestinal transplantation. Profiled with immunoSEQ multiplex PCR; TCRdb holds only in-frame clones, not every one. The sample holds about 18,000 clones, 35% to 40% seen once. The input for sequencing was alloreactive CD4+ T cells from a mixed lymphocyte reaction culture, taken before intestinal transplant. The subset denotes: CFSE-low proliferating T cells sorted from approximately 6-day pre-transplant mixed lymphocyte reaction (GvH or HvG direction). The receptor set was obtained from a human patient who received an intestinal transplant.

This clone was detected a few times. The V and J genes are TRBV11-3 and TRBJ2-2; 8 bases align to TRBD2. Per the germline V gene, CDR1 is SGHNT and CDR2 is YENEEA. There are 18 residues in the CDR3. With 5 bases clipped from V and 4 bases from J, the junction kept 15 bases outside the gene matches. The CDR3 spells CASSTPGGARIGTGELFF. The DNA for the CDR3 is TGTGCCAGCAGCACCCCGGGGGGGGCGAGAATAGGCACCGGGGAGCTGTTTTTT.

There are a few counts of this clone. The chain is built from TRBV6-5 and TRBJ1-5; D is unclear. The V gene's germline CDR1 is MNHEY and CDR2 SVGAGI. V was shortened by 2 bases and J by 2 bases, with 7 bases between the two germline ends. The CDR3 covers 14 residues. CDR3 coding DNA: TGTGCCAGCAGTTACAGGGAGGGCAATCAGCCCCAGCATTTT. As protein: CASSYREGNQPQHF.

This clone appeared a few times. This rearrangement joins TRBV6-1 to TRBJ2-7; 11 bases align to TRBD1. CDR3 size: 13 residues. With V trimmed by 9 bases and J by 4 bases, 5 bases remained unmatched. Germline CDR1 MNHNS, CDR2 SASEGT. CDR3 coding DNA: TGTGCCAGTAGGACAGGGGGCGTGTACGAGCAGTACTTC. Translating it yields CASRTGGVYEQYF.

The rearrangement links TRBV6-4 to TRBJ1-1; D might be TRBD1 (5 bases). Germline CDR1 and CDR2: MRHNA and SNTAGT. The CDR3 is made up of 16 amino acids. Trimming removed 5 bases at V and 0 bases at J, with 16 bases between. Written as DNA, the CDR3 is TGTGCCAGCAGTCCAGTTGGGGGAAAGATGAACACTGAAGCTTTCTTT. It translates to CASSPVGGKMNTEAFF.

This clone has a handful of counts. The genes are TRBV2 and TRBJ2-1, with D unresolved. The V end lost 5 bases, the J end lost 7 bases, and 6 bases lay between the germline ends. This CDR3 has 11 amino acids. The germline gives CDR1 SNHLY, CDR2 FYNNEI. The CDR3 reads CASSPRNEQFF. Here the CDR3 DNA reads TGTGCCAGCAGTCCCAGAAATGAGCAGTTCTTC. The complete variable domain, with remaining parts taken from reference TRBV2 and TRBJ2-1, reads EPEVTQTPSHQVTQMGQEVILRCVPISNHLYFYWYRQILGQKVEFLVSFYNNEISEKSEIFDDQFSVERPDGSNFTLKIRSTKLEDSAMYFCASSPRNEQFFGPGTRLTVL.

This clone has only a few counts. This chain joins TRBV12-5 and TRBJ2-7; D remains unclear. Germline V gene sequence: CDR1 LGHNT, CDR2 FRNRAP. Trimming cost V 7 bases and J 0 bases, with 7 bases left between them. The CDR3 is made up of 12 amino acids. The CDR3 DNA reads TGTGCTAGTGCCTGGGGCTCCTACGAGCAGTACTTC. Its translation is CASAWGSYEQYF.

The chain employs TRBV7-2 and TRBJ2-2, with 8 positions matching TRBD2. This CDR3 region has 14 residues. CDR1 and CDR2 (germline): SGHTA, FQGNSA. Trimming cost V 6 bases and J 5 bases; bases outside gene matches: 5. CDR3 sequence: CASRGGGKTGELFF. As DNA, the CDR3 is TGTGCCAGCAGGGGCGGGGGGAAAACCGGGGAGCTGTTTTTT.

The CDR3 region has the DNA TGTGCCAGCAGCAAAGAGTCGCGAAGAGGCGGAAATCAGCCCCAGCATTTT. Encoded protein: CASSKESRRGGNQPQHF. This chain joins TRBV21-1 and TRBJ1-5. TRBV21-1 is a pseudogene. This CDR3 is built from 17 residues.

There are a few counts of this clone. This chain connects TRBV6-5 to TRBJ1-5, with TRBD1 matching over 8 bases. CDR3 length: 14 residues. Looked up from germline, CDR1 is MNHEY and CDR2 is SVGAGI. With 5 bases clipped from V and 4 bases from J, the junction kept 4 bases outside the gene matches. The CDR3 DNA reads as TGTGCCAGCAGTGTCAGGGGGCCGAATCAGCCCCAGCATTTT. Translation: CASSVRGPNQPQHF.

The CDR3 spells CASRRRNSGANVLTF. The CDR3 DNA follows: TGTGCCAGTAGGAGACGGAACTCTGGGGCCAACGTCCTGACTTTC. The chain is built from TRBV19 and TRBJ2-6; no clear D. This CDR3 has 15 amino acids. Germline lookup yields CDR1 LNHDA and CDR2 SQIVND (reference sequence). Deletions cut 6 bases from V and 0 bases from J, with 9 bases between. Together with reference TRBV19 and TRBJ2-6, the CDR3 gives the full variable domain: DGGITQSPKYLFRKEGQNVTLSCEQNLNHDAMYWYRQDPGQGLRLIYYSQIVNDFQKGDIAEGYSVSREKKESFPLTVTSAQKNPTAFYLCASRRRNSGANVLTFGAGSRLTVL.

The chain has TRBV6-5 and TRBJ2-3, with 10 nucleotides matching TRBD2. The V gene's germline CDR1 is MNHEY and CDR2 SVGAGI. Trimming removed 6 bases from V and 5 bases from J; junction bases left unmatched: 8. This CDR3 region has 15 residues. The CDR3: CASRTLAGRRDTQYF. CDR3 nucleotide sequence: TGTGCCAGCAGAACACTAGCGGGGCGCCGAGATACGCAGTATTTT.

This chain links TRBV10-3 with TRBJ1-4; maybe TRBD1 (6 bases). The CDR3 sequence is 14 residues long. The ends were cut back, 6 bases at V and 4 bases at J, with 12 bases in the middle. Germline assignment: CDR1 ENHRY and CDR2 SYGVKD. CDR3 coding DNA: TGTGCCATCAGCGGGACACATGGTAATGAAAAACTGTTTTTT. Translation gives CAISGTHGNEKLFF.

This chain links TRBV11-2 with TRBJ2-7, with D tentatively TRBD1 (6 bases). Trimming took 5 bases from V and 3 from J, leaving 14 bases between them. The germline gives CDR1 SGHAT, CDR2 FQNNGV. The CDR3 loop spans 14 amino acids. The CDR3 loop is CASSPWTANYEQYF. The CDR3 DNA follows: TGTGCCAGCAGCCCCTGGACAGCCAACTACGAGCAGTACTTC.

The rearrangement uses TRBV9 and TRBJ1-2; D gene unclear. Trimming cost V 4 bases and J 4 bases, with 11 bases left between them. CDR1 and CDR2 (germline): SGDLS, YYNGEE. CDR3 size: 13 residues. In DNA form, the CDR3 reads TGTGCCAGCAGCCCGAAGGACGGCTATGGCTACACCTTC. This sequence encodes CASSPKDGYGYTF.

This chain links TRBV7-9 with TRBJ2-7, with TRBD2 matching 8 bases. The CDR3 totals 16 residues. V shed 3 bases and J 7 bases; nucleotides not matched to a gene: 14. CDR1 is SEHNR, CDR2 FQNEAQ, per germline (reference sequence). CDR3 region: CASSFPGGPVGTEQYF. CDR3 DNA: TGTGCCAGCAGCTTCCCGGGGGGGCCGGTTGGTACGGAGCAGTACTTC.

Remarks on this clone: The junction departs from germline at one end; a sequencing error may be responsible. The rearrangement links TRBV12-5 to TRBJ2-3, with 10 bases lining up with TRBD2. This CDR3 has 12 amino acids. Germline V gene data show CDR1 as LGHNT and CDR2 as FRNRAP. CDR3 sequence reads: CASGLSSGGIEF. CDR3 nucleotide sequence: TGTGCTAGTGGTTTGAGTAGCGGGGGGATTGAGTTT.

The chain links TRBV18 to TRBJ1-1; D is unresolved. Trimming pared 3 bases from V and 2 bases from J, leaving 13 bases between. The CDR3 extends over 15 amino acids. Germline values: CDR1 KGHSH, CDR2 LQKENI. DNA for the CDR3: TGTGCCAGCTCACCTTTTCCGAGCATAAACACTGAAGCTTTCTTT. Translated, it gives CASSPFPSINTEAFF.

The rearrangement links TRBV14 to TRBJ2-2; D not certain. Looked up from germline, CDR1 is SGHDN and CDR2 is FVKESK. The CDR3 has 15 residues. Trimming took 4 bases from V and 4 from J, leaving 13 bases between them. CDR3: CASSPTLGFTGELFF. Written as DNA, the CDR3 is TGTGCCAGCAGCCCGACCCTAGGGTTCACCGGGGAGCTGTTTTTT. Full variable domain (remainder filled in from reference TRBV14 and TRBJ2-2): EAGVTQFPSHSVIEKGQTVTLRCDPISGHDNLYWYRRVMGKEIKFLLHFVKESKQDESGMPNNRFLAERTGGTYSTLKVQPAELEDSGVYFCASSPTLGFTGELFFGEGSRLTVL.

The chain uses TRBV6-6 and TRBJ1-3; no clear D. Trimming left V 6 bases short and J 0 bases short, with 3 bases between. Germline lookup yields CDR1 MNHNY and CDR2 SVGAGI (reference sequence). This CDR3 spans 12 amino acids. CDR3 DNA sequence: TGTGCCAGCAGGGACTCTGGAAACACCATATATTTT. This codes for CASRDSGNTIYF.

This clone occurred a few times. Here the CDR3 DNA reads TGTGCCAGCAGCCAAGGCCTAGCGGGGTATAGCACAGATACGCAGTATTTT. Amino acids: CASSQGLAGYSTDTQYF. The chain has TRBV4-2 and TRBJ2-3; 9 bases map to TRBD2. Germline CDR1 LGHNA, CDR2 YNFKEQ. J gave up 0 bases and V 1 base, and 5 bases lay outside the gene matches. The CDR3 runs 17 residues.

The CDR3 protein is CASSLRTGHYEQYF. The CDR3 DNA reads TGTGCCAGCAGCCTTAGGACAGGGCACTACGAGCAGTACTTC. This chain connects TRBV6-5 to TRBJ2-7; 8 bases are shared with TRBD1. This CDR3 region has 14 residues. Germline CDR1 is MNHEY and CDR2 is SVGAGI. The ends lost 6 bases at V and 3 bases at J; junction bases unmatched: 7.

V gene TRBV14 combines with J gene TRBJ2-1; 12 bases align to TRBD2. CDR3 size: 14 residues. Losses at the gene ends were 5 bases for V and 4 bases for J; bases not matched to a gene: 0. Germline V gives CDR1 SGHDN, CDR2 FVKESK. This CDR3 is CASSGLAGYNEQFF. The DNA of the CDR3 is TGTGCCAGCAGCGGACTAGCGGGGTACAATGAGCAGTTCTTC.

The CDR3 sequence is CASSQISHEQFF. The DNA for the CDR3 is TGTGCCAGCAGCCAAATTAGCCATGAGCAGTTCTTC. The chain is built from TRBV14 and TRBJ2-1; the D is unclear. V was trimmed by 2 bases and J by 8 bases, leaving 7 bases between them. Germline V lookup: CDR1 SGHDN, CDR2 FVKESK. CDR3 length: 12 amino acids.

V gene TRBV11-3 combines with J gene TRBJ1-6; D not resolved. CDR1 SGHNT and CDR2 YENEEA come from the germline V gene. V gave up 1 base and J gave up 7 bases, with 5 bases separating them. The CDR3 contains 13 residues. The CDR3: CASSLVPNSPLHF. CDR3 coding DNA: TGTGCCAGCAGCTTAGTGCCGAATTCACCCCTCCACTTT. Together with reference TRBV11-3 and TRBJ1-6, the CDR3 gives the full variable domain: EAGVVQSPRYKIIEKKQPVAFWCNPISGHNTLYWYLQNLGQGPELLIRYENEEAVDDSQLPKDRFSAERLKGVDSTLKIQPAELGDSAVYLCASSLVPNSPLHFGNGTRLTVT.

This clone has more than one count but fewer than ten. The chain joins TRBV2 to TRBJ1-1; possible D gene TRBD1, 6 bases. Germline V gene lookup returns CDR1 SNHLY and CDR2 FYNNEI. Trimming shortened V by 6 bases and J by 3 bases, and 17 bases separated the two germline ends. This CDR3 region has 15 residues. Here the CDR3 reads CASRNRVKGDTEAFF. In DNA, the CDR3 is TGTGCCAGCAGGAACAGGGTGAAGGGGGACACTGAAGCTTTCTTT.

The rearrangement links TRBV2 to TRBJ1-4; weak D call: TRBD1 (6 bases). This CDR3 has 15 amino acids. Trimming stripped 3 bases from V and 6 bases from J, with 14 bases between. Germline V gives CDR1 SNHLY, CDR2 FYNNEI. The CDR3 is CASSEWGGAHEKLFF. In nucleotides, the CDR3 is TGTGCCAGCAGTGAGTGGGGGGGCGCACATGAAAAACTGTTTTTT.

The chain carries TRBV2 and TRBJ1-6, with D possibly matching TRBD1 (6 bases). Germline CDR1 SNHLY, CDR2 FYNNEI. V was clipped by 10 bases and J by 6 bases, with 16 bases between them. The CDR3 sequence is 14 residues long. CDR3 nucleotides: TGTGCCACACGGGGGACGGACAGTAATTCACCCCTCCACTTT. Its translation: CATRGTDSNSPLHF.

Details on this clone: The junction shows a germline mismatch at one end, possibly a read error. The rearrangement joins TRBV6-5 to TRBJ1-3; D gene unclear. Germline V lookup: CDR1 MNHEY, CDR2 SVGAGI. The CDR3 totals 15 residues. The CDR3 region has the DNA TGTACCAGCAGTTACTCGGGGTATCACCGAGGGACCATATATTTT. Its translation: CTSSYSGYHRGTIYF.

This rearrangement joins TRBV7-8 to TRBJ1-2; D gene uncertain. V was pared by 2 bases and J by 5 bases, with 21 bases between. The V gene's germline CDR1 is SGHVS and CDR2 FQNEAQ. The CDR3 runs 17 residues. The CDR3 protein is CASSLSLNRELFYGYTF. In nucleotides, the CDR3 is TGTGCCAGCAGCTTATCCTTAAACCGGGAGCTATTTTATGGCTACACCTTC.

The gene calls are TRBV16 and TRBJ1-4; TRBD1 might be the D (5 bases). V lost 6 bases and J lost 4, with 12 bases in between. The CDR3 has 14 residues. The V gene's germline CDR1 is KGHSY and CDR2 FQNENV. Here the CDR3 DNA reads TGTGCCAGCAGTTTCGGGACCGTTAATGAAAAACTGTTTTTT. Its translation is CASSFGTVNEKLFF.

This clone was counted a single time. At one of its ends the junction is not consistent with the germline gene, which may arise from a read error. CDR3 bases: TGCGCCAGCAGCGCAGCCGGGACGGTCGGTGAAGCTCTCTTT. Translation gives CASSAAGTVGEALF. The chain combines TRBV5-1 with TRBJ1-1; maybe TRBD1 (5 bases). The CDR3 is made up of 14 amino acids. CDR1 and CDR2 (germline): SGHRS, YFSETQ. The full variable domain, in which reference TRBV5-1 and TRBJ1-1 provide the parts outside the CDR3, is KAGVTQTPRYLIKTRGQQVTLSCSPISGHRSVSWYQQTPGQGLQFLFEYFSETQRNKGNFPGRFSGRQFSNSRSEMNVSTLELGDSALYLCASSAAGTVGEALFGQGTRLTVV.

J is TRBJ2-5 and V is TRBV20-1, with D hard to call. This CDR3 contains 11 residues. Germline CDR1 and CDR2: DFQATT and SNEGSKA (reference sequence). Trimming took 3 bases from V and 5 from J, leaving 7 bases between them. The CDR3 sequence is CSASILETQYF. In DNA, the CDR3 is TGCAGTGCTAGTATTCTCGAGACCCAGTACTTC.